Each of the 9 T cell receptor beta chains below was sequenced from the same sample in a study of control samples from healthy donors and cancer patients. Using immunoSEQ multiplex PCR, the repertoire was profiled, and TCRdb retains in-frame clones only, with some absent. The sample yields just over 30,000 clones, approximately 94% seen once. Sequenced input: blood. Source of these receptors: a man aged 55 to 70 in good health.

The chain joins TRBV7-2 to TRBJ1-6; D is ambiguous. Per the germline V gene, CDR1 is SGHTA and CDR2 is FQGNSA. This CDR3 has 14 amino acids. The V end lost 3 bases, the J end lost 8 bases, and 11 bases lay between the germline ends. CDR3 DNA sequence: TGTGCCAGCAGCTTTGAAGGGCGGTATTCACCCCTCCACTTT. It yields the protein CASSFEGRYSPLHF.

The chain is built from TRBV5-1 and TRBJ2-7, with D perhaps TRBD2 (6 bases). Germline assignment: CDR1 SGHRS and CDR2 YFSETQ. The V end lost 0 bases, the J end lost 4 bases, and 14 bases lay between the germline ends. The CDR3 has 15 amino acids. The CDR3 reads CASSLELAARYEQYF. The CDR3 DNA reads as TGCGCCAGCAGCTTGGAGTTAGCGGCGAGGTACGAGCAGTACTTC.

The chain has TRBV7-2 and TRBJ1-3; D is undetermined. V was clipped by 7 bases and J by 0 bases, with 13 bases between them. The length of the CDR3 is 15 residues. CDR1 is SGHTA, CDR2 FQGNSA, per germline. The CDR3 bases are TGTGCCAGCAAGGTGCAGGCCCTCTCTGGAAACACCATATATTTT. Translation gives CASKVQALSGNTIYF.

The chain joins TRBV7-8 to TRBJ2-7; 9 positions agree with TRBD1. Germline CDR1 is SGHVS and CDR2 is FQNEAQ. The CDR3 sequence is 16 residues long. The J segment lost 1 base and the V segment lost 5 bases, leaving 9 bases of the junction unmatched. The CDR3 region has the DNA TGTGCCAGCAGCCCTAGTATAGGGACAGGGTCCTACGAGCAGTACTTC. As protein: CASSPSIGTGSYEQYF.

This clone was observed a single time. J is TRBJ1-5 and V is TRBV6-6; TRBD1 aligns across 7 bases. The CDR3 runs to 14 residues. V gave up 5 bases and J gave up 6 bases; unmatched junction bases: 7. Germline V gives CDR1 MNHNY, CDR2 SVGAGI (reference sequence). The DNA of the CDR3 is TGTGCCAGCAGTCAGACAGGGAAAGGTCAGCCCCAGCATTTT. It yields the protein CASSQTGKGQPQHF.

The genes are TRBV5-4 and TRBJ2-7; tentatively, D is TRBD1 (5 bases). V was shortened by 0 bases and J by 4 bases, with 14 bases between the two germline ends. The CDR3 contains 15 residues. Germline CDR1 reads SGHNT; CDR2 reads YYREEE (reference sequence). CDR3 DNA: TGTGCCAGCAGCTTGGAAGGTGTAAGGGGTTACGAGCAGTACTTC. It specifies CASSLEGVRGYEQYF.

The chain uses TRBV15 and TRBJ1-2; D may be TRBD1 (6 bases). Germline V gene data show CDR1 as LNHNV and CDR2 as YYDKDF (reference sequence). Trimming removed 5 bases at V and 0 bases at J, with 13 bases between. This CDR3 is built from 15 residues. The CDR3 reads CATSAYREANYGYTF. CDR3 sequence (DNA): TGTGCCACCAGCGCCTACAGGGAGGCTAACTATGGCTACACCTTC.

This clone occurred once. The J gene is TRBJ1-1, the V gene TRBV29-1, with D maybe TRBD1 (6 bases). The CDR3 totals 15 residues. Germline V gives CDR1 SQVTM, CDR2 ANQGSEA. Trimming took 8 bases from V and 5 from J, leaving 24 bases between them. The CDR3, as DNA: TGCAGCCCCCCACCGCGGGGGGGCGCAGGGACTGAAGCTTTCTTT. Protein: CSPPPRGGAGTEAFF.

The genes are TRBV27 and TRBJ1-5, with D possibly matching TRBD1 (5 bases). V was shortened by 6 bases and J by 3 bases, with 9 bases between the two germline ends. This CDR3 comprises 13 residues. CDR1 is MNHEY and CDR2 is SMNVEV in the germline V gene (reference sequence). CDR3 in amino acids: CASSRGFNQPQHF. The CDR3 DNA follows: TGTGCCAGCAGCCGGGGCTTCAATCAGCCCCAGCATTTT.